The entry below gives a single T cell receptor (beta chain) sequence along with its context. Its specific antigen is unknown. Base qualities are not at hand, and no much larger clone is one base apart. This specimen's time point label, per the study, means: baseline before first vaccination. Samples from vaccinated people were obtained from the UK trials COV001 and COV002, which included a single-blind randomized controlled phase 2/3 trial of AZD1222 (ChAdOx1 nCoV-19) in healthy adults. For TCRbeta chain sequencing, PBMC samples from trial participants were taken at day 0 and at day 28 after the second dose. V loses 7 bases of germline sequence and J loses 0 bases, and the interval between the two ends is 6 bases. The CDR3 holds 12 amino acids from the cysteine to the phenylalanine. The only DNA kept is the CDR3, 36 bases in frame from the first base. CDR1 LGHDT and CDR2 YNNKEL were looked up in the germline V gene (reference sequence).

The CDR3 regions of human TCRbeta chains were subjected to immunosequencing. The authors' pipeline ran thus. Repertoire TCRs were matched against a reference library of SARS-CoV-2-specific TCRs generated with the MIRA antigen-specificity platform. Breadth was defined as the fraction of unique TCRs that were SARS-CoV-2-associated, and depth was defined as the fraction of total T cells that were SARS-CoV-2-associated. Using the MIRA data, every spike-specific TCR was mapped to the spike region that the TCR reacted to and assigned to either a CD4 or a CD8 class. Log10-transformed breadth and depth values were compared by one-way ANOVA with Sidak's multiple comparisons tests. This is the immuneACCESS table as TCRdb keeps it, with only in-frame sequences that have V and J called. A part of the clones is gone; compared with another copy, unresolved V genes explain less than half, and the rest is unexplained. Clone size and V and J calls were adopted from that table, with D and trimming inferred from the DNA. The sample records 85,000 to 100,000 clones, 85% to 90% of which are singletons. More than 8.5% of the sample rests with the top ten.

The data stem from a study of T cell responses to AZD1222 COVID-19 vaccine (dated by TCRdb to about 2021). With regard to the full study: Because spike-specific TCR depth and breadth did not differ between the two schedules, AZD1222 recipients who got a second dose at roughly 4 weeks were pooled with those who got a second dose at roughly 12 weeks. Enrollment into the trials was organized by age into subgroups of 18-55, 56-69 and 70-plus years, and those subgroups contained approximately 160, 26 and 62 TCR-sequenced participants, respectively. A total of 230 to 250 trial participants underwent TCR sequencing, of whom under 220 had received two doses of AZD1222 and about 25 had received two doses of the MenACWY control vaccine. Overall study results and their limits: Conclusions about previously exposed vaccinees were limited because only six AZD1222 recipients were SARS-CoV-2 seropositive at baseline. In the small 56-69-year group, the increase in depth fell short of significance, most likely because of low power. No day 14 peak-response samples were available, so repertoires were characterized only after the peak T cell response. Participants were mostly white British and included more females than males, and it was suggested by the authors that clonal diversity may have been underestimated. Reportedly, almost half of the unique spike-specific TCRs recognized epitopes lying outside the regions that are mutated in the B.1.351 and B.1.1.7 variants. The whole spike protein was spanned by vaccine-associated CD4 TCRs, and dominant responses were seen in regions 160-218 and 743-854. After two AZD1222 doses, both the breadth and the depth of spike-specific TCRs were significantly higher than at day 0 and than in MenACWY recipients.

The chain employs TRBV3-1 (or the pseudogene TRBV3-2) and TRBJ1-2; the D gene cannot be named for sure. Specimen: peripheral blood, collected on day 0 of AZD1222 vaccination. The TCR originated in an adult in good health. The nucleotide sequence reads TGTGCCAGCACCACAGCTAACTATGGCTACACCTTC. Translated, it gives CASTTANYGYTF.